The 22 T cell receptor beta chains below all came from one sample that was sequenced in a study of lymphopenia after photon versus proton radiotherapy. TCRdb keeps only in-frame clones here, not all; method: immunoSEQ multiplex PCR. The table has roughly 30,000 clones, roughly 90% seen once. Sequenced material: peripheral blood, taken from a patient treated with proton-based radiotherapy. These receptors were taken from a woman aged 55-69 years with cholangiocarcinoma. Some clones in this sample may be carry-over from other donors' samples.

The rearrangement links TRBV13 to TRBJ2-3, with D possibly called TRBD1 or TRBD2 (5 bases each). The CDR3 length is 13 residues. Germline CDR1 reads PRHDT; CDR2 reads FYEKMQ (reference sequence). V gave up 3 bases and J gave up 4 bases, with 8 bases separating them. Here the CDR3 reads CASSLRGADTQYF. DNA for the CDR3: TGTGCCAGCAGCTTGAGGGGCGCAGATACGCAGTATTTT. Full variable domain (outside the CDR3, taken from reference TRBV13 and TRBJ2-3): AAGVIQSPRHLIKEKRETATLKCYPIPRHDTVYWYQQGPGQDPQFLISFYEKMQSDKGSIPDRFSAQQFSDYHSELNMSSLELGDSALYFCASSLRGADTQYFGPGTRLTVL.

The chain carries TRBV19 and TRBJ2-1, with D uncertain. Germline CDR1 is LNHDA and CDR2 is SQIVND (reference sequence). Trimming took 9 bases from V and 3 from J, leaving 9 bases between them. CDR3 length equals 12 residues. The CDR3 DNA sequence: TGTGCCAGCCAAGGTTTCTACAATGAGCAGTTCTTC. It is translated as CASQGFYNEQFF.

CDR3 sequence: CASSRWGGSTGELFF. The CDR3 region has the DNA TGCGCCAGCAGCCGGTGGGGCGGGAGCACCGGGGAGCTGTTTTTT. The chain combines TRBV4-3 with TRBJ2-2, with 7 bases identical to TRBD2. V gave up 4 bases and J gave up 4 bases; unmatched junction bases: 6. The CDR3 runs to 15 residues. The germline CDR1 and CDR2 sequences are LGHNA and YSLEER.

The chain joins TRBV29-1 to TRBJ2-7; 7 nucleotides match TRBD1. The CDR3 has 10 amino acids. V dropped 6 bases and J dropped 4; count of bases not matched to a gene: 0. Germline V gives CDR1 SQVTM, CDR2 ANQGSEA. This CDR3 reads CSVGQYEQYF. CDR3 DNA: TGCAGCGTGGGACAGTACGAGCAGTACTTC.

V is TRBV5-5 and J is TRBJ2-2; D is perhaps TRBD2 (6 bases). The CDR3 runs to 16 residues. V lost 5 bases to trimming and J lost 0 bases, with 14 bases between them. CDR1 is SGHKS, CDR2 YYEKEE, per germline (reference sequence). The DNA of the CDR3 is TGTGCCAGCAGGGTAACGGGGACTCCGAACACCGGGGAGCTGTTTTTT. Translating gives CASRVTGTPNTGELFF. The complete variable domain, with remaining parts taken from reference TRBV5-5 and TRBJ2-2, reads DAGVTQSPTHLIKTRGQQVTLRCSPISGHKSVSWYQQVLGQGPQFIFQYYEKEERGRGNFPDRFSARQFPNYSSELNVNALLLGDSALYLCASRVTGTPNTGELFFGEGSRLTVL.

This sequence joins TRBV6-5 and TRBJ2-7; 9 bases align to TRBD1. The V gene's germline CDR1 is MNHEY and CDR2 SVGAGI. Unmatched junction bases numbered 8, after V lost 6 bases and J lost 2 bases. The CDR3 is 15 residues long. The CDR3 spells CASRTRGQGTYEQYF. DNA of the CDR3: TGTGCCAGCAGAACCCGCGGACAGGGGACCTACGAGCAGTACTTC.

The chain carries TRBV7-2 and TRBJ2-5, with a tentative D call TRBD1 (5 bases). The CDR3 covers 13 residues. V was shortened by 3 bases and J by 3 bases, with 8 bases between the two germline ends. Germline V lookup: CDR1 SGHTA, CDR2 FQGNSA. Here the CDR3 reads CASSFGHKETQYF. The CDR3 DNA follows: TGTGCCAGCAGCTTCGGACACAAAGAGACCCAGTACTTC.

The V call is TRBV7-3, the J call TRBJ2-4; tentatively, D is TRBD2 (6 bases). CDR3 length: 13 amino acids. CDR1 is SGHTA and CDR2 is FQGTGA in the germline V gene. V was trimmed by 2 bases and J by 9 bases, leaving 11 bases between them. The CDR3 protein is CASSLGLGGIQYF. CDR3 nucleotide sequence: TGTGCCAGCAGCTTAGGTCTGGGAGGCATTCAGTACTTC.

The chain carries TRBV9 and TRBJ2-7; D uncertain. There are 15 residues in the CDR3. The germline CDR1 and CDR2 sequences are SGDLS and YYNGEE. The V end was cut by 0 bases, the J end by 0 bases, with 10 bases between. CDR3 in DNA: TGTGCCAGCAGCGTAGGGGATCCTCTCTCCTACGAGCAGTACTTC. Its translation: CASSVGDPLSYEQYF.

The chain recombines TRBV7-8 with TRBJ2-1; 14 positions match TRBD2. V trimming: 3 bases; J trimming: 9 bases; junction bases outside the gene matches: 4. CDR1 and CDR2 from the germline V gene are SGHVS and FQNEAQ. The CDR3 is made up of 15 amino acids. CDR3 coding DNA: TGTGCCAGCAGCTTGGGACTAGCGGGAGTAATTGAGCAGTTCTTC. The encoded protein is CASSLGLAGVIEQFF.

This chain joins TRBV6-6 and TRBJ1-1; perhaps TRBD1 as D (5 bases). V lost 11 bases and J 11 bases, leaving 24 bases between the germline ends. In germline, CDR1 is MNHNY, CDR2 SVGAGI (reference sequence). The CDR3 is 13 residues long. The CDR3 protein is CAGKGVEQGAAFF. The CDR3 DNA is TGTGCCGGGAAAGGCGTGGAGCAAGGGGCGGCTTTCTTT.

The sample holds one count of this clone. V is TRBV5-4 and J is TRBJ2-1; D is ambiguous. This CDR3 has 13 amino acids. The V gene lost 4 bases and the J gene lost 6 bases, with 11 bases spanning the gap. From germline, CDR1 is SGHNT and CDR2 YYREEE (reference sequence). The DNA of the CDR3 is TGTGCCAGCAGCCCCCCGGTGCTCAATGAGCAGTTCTTC. Residues: CASSPPVLNEQFF. The whole variable domain, remainder taken from reference TRBV5-4 and TRBJ2-1, is ETGVTQSPTHLIKTRGQQVTLRCSSQSGHNTVSWYQQALGQGPQFIFQYYREEENGRGNFPPRFSGLQFPNYSSELNVNALELDDSALYLCASSPPVLNEQFFGPGTRLTVL.

The table lists this clone with a count of one. This rearrangement joins TRBV27 to TRBJ2-4, with 8 bases lining up with TRBD1. Germline values: CDR1 MNHEY, CDR2 SMNVEV (reference sequence). J gave up 0 bases and V 9 bases, and 4 bases lay outside the gene matches. The CDR3 contains 14 residues. This CDR3 is CASSGTGAKNIQYF. CDR3 in DNA: TGTGCCAGTTCGGGGACAGGAGCCAAAAACATTCAGTACTTC.

This clone has only one observation. The chain employs TRBV5-6 and TRBJ1-2; D not certain. Germline V gene data show CDR1 as SGHDT and CDR2 as YYEEEE. The ends were cut back, 0 bases at V and 7 bases at J, with 13 bases in the middle. The CDR3 is made up of 14 amino acids. The CDR3 nucleotides are TGTGCCAGCAGCTTGGGAAGAAGTAAGGCTGGCTACACCTTC. Translation: CASSLGRSKAGYTF.

CDR3 bases: TGTGCCAGCAGCGTAGGTCGGCGGAACACAGATACGCAGTATTTT. Translating gives CASSVGRRNTDTQYF. The chain is built from TRBV9 and TRBJ2-3; D not resolved. This CDR3 comprises 15 residues. Trimming left V 0 bases short and J 2 bases short, with 10 bases between. Looked up from germline, CDR1 is SGDLS and CDR2 is YYNGEE.

The chain is built from TRBV19 and TRBJ1-1; 9 bases fit TRBD1. The CDR3 extends over 15 amino acids. Per the germline V gene, CDR1 is LNHDA and CDR2 is SQIVND (reference sequence). V trimming: 4 bases; J trimming: 3 bases; junction bases outside the gene matches: 6. Written as DNA, the CDR3 is TGTGCCAGTAGTACCGTTAACAGGGGGCACACTGAAGCTTTCTTT. It yields the protein CASSTVNRGHTEAFF.

This clone was observed once. The chain is built from TRBV6-5 and TRBJ2-7; tentatively, D is TRBD1 or TRBD2 (5 bases each). The CDR3 is 14 amino acids. Germline V CDR1 and CDR2: MNHEY, SVGAGI. V lost 3 bases to trimming and J lost 2 bases, with 11 bases between them. The CDR3 nucleotides read TGTGCCAGCAGTTATGGGGCCGGGACCTACGAGCAGTACTTC. It is translated as CASSYGAGTYEQYF.

In nucleotides, the CDR3 is TGCGCCAGCAGCCTTAGGACTAGCGGGACCGTCTCCTACAATGAGCAGTTCTTC. As protein: CASSLRTSGTVSYNEQFF. The genes are TRBV4-1 and TRBJ2-1; 12 bases line up with TRBD2. V shed 4 bases, J shed 0 bases, and the junction held 7 bases outside the gene matches. Germline V gene sequence: CDR1 MGHRA, CDR2 YSYEKL. This CDR3 region has 18 residues.

This clone was picked up one time. V usage is TRBV5-1 and J usage is TRBJ1-1, with TRBD1 matching over 7 bases. This CDR3 comprises 18 residues. V gave up 1 base and J gave up 6 bases; unmatched junction bases: 18. The V gene's germline CDR1 is SGHRS and CDR2 YFSETQ. The CDR3 DNA reads TGCGCCAGCAGCTTGTCCCCTTACAGGGGCTATCGTTGGCCTGAAGCTTTCTTT. It yields the protein CASSLSPYRGYRWPEAFF.

J is TRBJ2-7 and V is TRBV27; TRBD1 aligns across 8 bases. Trimming cost V 3 bases and J 3 bases; bases outside gene matches: 4. Germline V gives CDR1 MNHEY, CDR2 SMNVEV (reference sequence). CDR3 size: 14 residues. The CDR3 region has the DNA TGTGCCAGCAGTTTTTTGGACAGGGTCTACGAGCAGTACTTC. Its translation is CASSFLDRVYEQYF.

The V and J genes are TRBV29-1 and TRBJ2-1; the match to TRBD1 covers 7 bases. Germline V gives CDR1 SQVTM, CDR2 ANQGSEA. This CDR3 has 14 residues. The V and J ends lost 4 bases and 7 bases, in that order; junction bases with no gene match: 10. The CDR3 sequence: CSVARQGKGNEQFF. The CDR3 DNA reads as TGCAGCGTTGCTAGACAGGGAAAAGGAAATGAGCAGTTCTTC.

The rearrangement links TRBV5-4 to TRBJ1-1; D uncertain. Trimming removed 1 base from V and 5 bases from J, with 15 bases in between. The CDR3 extends over 15 amino acids. CDR1 is SGHNT, CDR2 YYREEE, per germline (reference sequence). CDR3 in DNA: TGTGCCAGCAGCTTGAGGGTACAACGAGGGACTGAAGCTTTCTTT. Translating gives CASSLRVQRGTEAFF.